The 20 T cell receptor beta chains given below trace back to one sample, sequenced in a study of metastatic and nonmetastatic thyroid tumors. TCRdb re-called the PCR reads through MiXCR. This sample carries 15,000 to 20,000 clones, 25% to 30% of them seen once, and the ten largest clones take roughly 6%. No patient had received any treatment before thyroid surgery. Sequencing input: blood. These receptors originate from a female donor with papillary thyroid cancer or a benign thyroid nodule (not recorded which). Some clones in this sample may be carry-over from other donors' samples.

The rearrangement uses TRBV30 and TRBJ2-5; D not resolved. Trimming removed 2 bases from V and 5 bases from J, with 15 bases in between. The CDR3 spans 14 residues. From germline, CDR1 is GTSNPN and CDR2 SVGIG (reference sequence). CDR3 protein: CAWSPMYPTETQYF. CDR3 nucleotides: TGTGCCTGGAGTCCAATGTATCCTACGGAGACCCAGTACTTC.

This chain joins TRBV5-1 and TRBJ1-2; 10 nucleotides agree with TRBD1. Unmatched junction bases numbered 8, after V lost 4 bases and J lost 8 bases. The CDR3 sequence is 14 residues long. From germline, CDR1 is SGHRS and CDR2 YFSETQ. CDR3 nucleotide sequence: TGCGCCAGCAGCAAGGGACAGGGGAAAGGCGGCTACACCTTC. This gives the protein CASSKGQGKGGYTF.

This clone is classed as medium-sized. Other nucleotide sequences in the sample specify the same CDR3. The genes are TRBV27 and TRBJ1-5, with D perhaps matching TRBD1 (6 bases). The CDR3 is 18 residues long. The V gene's germline CDR1 is MNHEY and CDR2 SMNVEV (reference sequence). V lost 1 base and J lost 4, with 20 bases in between. The CDR3 here is CASSLYGGPGQPNQPQHF. CDR3 in DNA: TGTGCCAGCAGTTTATACGGCGGGCCCGGACAGCCGAATCAGCCCCAGCATTTT.

This clone has a handful of counts. This chain links TRBV20-1 with TRBJ1-3; D not certain. Trimming took off 0 bases at V and 0 bases at J, with 3 bases between the two ends. Per the germline V gene, CDR1 is DFQATT and CDR2 is SNEGSKA (reference sequence). This CDR3 is built from 13 residues. CDR3 protein: CSARDNSGNTIYF. DNA for the CDR3: TGCAGTGCTAGAGACAACTCTGGAAACACCATATATTTT.

Only a few counts were recorded for this clone. This sample also contains other DNA sequences that code for the same CDR3. The gene calls are TRBV6-1 and TRBJ2-5; weak D call: TRBD1 (8 bases). Trimming removed 4 bases at V and 5 bases at J, with 23 bases between. Per germline, CDR1 MNHNS and CDR2 SASEGT. This CDR3 has 17 amino acids. The CDR3 DNA follows: TGTGCCAGCAGTGTTATTACAGGGGGAGGGCCCAGGGAGACCCAGTACTTC. It codes for CASSVITGGGPRETQYF.

In its sample, this clone was seen a few times. The genes are TRBV6-5 and TRBJ1-2; no clear D gene. V was pared by 4 bases and J by 4 bases, with 10 bases between. The CDR3 is made up of 13 amino acids. Germline assignment: CDR1 MNHEY and CDR2 SVGAGI. The chain's CDR3 is CASSLSRIYGYTF. The CDR3 DNA reads as TGTGCCAGCAGTTTGTCCCGGATCTATGGCTACACCTTC.

This clone appeared many times. The V gene is TRBV20-1, the J gene TRBJ2-2, with TRBD1 identical over 8 bases. The CDR3 extends over 15 amino acids. Germline CDR1 reads DFQATT; CDR2 reads SNEGSKA (reference sequence). With 5 bases clipped from V and 4 bases from J, the junction kept 9 bases outside the gene matches. DNA of the CDR3: TGCAGTGCTGGTCTGGGGCAGGGGGCCACCGGGGAGCTGTTTTTT. This gives the protein CSAGLGQGATGELFF.

The chain has TRBV9 and TRBJ1-6; possibly TRBD1 for D (5 bases). Trimming stripped 4 bases from V and 1 base from J, with 15 bases between. CDR1 and CDR2 (germline): SGDLS, YYNGEE. This CDR3 comprises 17 residues. DNA of the CDR3: TGTGCCAGCAGCCCCTTTTCCGGGGGATCCTATAATTCACCCCTCCACTTT. Amino acids: CASSPFSGGSYNSPLHF. Full variable domain (rest looked up from reference TRBV9 and TRBJ1-6): DSGVTQTPKHLITATGQRVTLRCSPRSGDLSVYWYQQSLDQGLQFLIQYYNGEERAKGNILERFSAQQFPDLHSELNLSSLELGDSALYFCASSPFSGGSYNSPLHFGNGTRLTVT.

By its share, this clone is medium-sized. The gene calls are TRBV19 and TRBJ1-2; 7 bases line up with TRBD1. Germline V lookup: CDR1 LNHDA, CDR2 SQIVND (reference sequence). V dropped 5 bases and J dropped 3; count of bases not matched to a gene: 3. CDR3 size: 13 residues. CDR3 DNA sequence: TGTGCCAGTAGTCCCGGGACAGACTATGGCTACACCTTC. Translating it yields CASSPGTDYGYTF.

This clone was observed a handful of times. The genes are TRBV6-1 and TRBJ1-1; 9 nucleotides match TRBD1. The CDR3 is 14 amino acids. Germline V gene lookup returns CDR1 MNHNS and CDR2 SASEGT. The ends lost 4 bases at V and 3 bases at J; junction bases unmatched: 3. The CDR3 DNA follows: TGTGCCAGCAGTGGGACAGGGGCCGACACTGAAGCTTTCTTT. It encodes CASSGTGADTEAFF.

V gene TRBV6-2 or TRBV6-3 combines with J gene TRBJ2-2; D uncertain. The germline V gene encodes CDR1 MNHEY and CDR2 SVGEGT. Trimming left V 0 bases short and J 3 bases short, with 5 bases between. This CDR3 comprises 14 residues. CDR3 DNA sequence: TGTGCCAGCAGTTACTCACACGACACCGGGGAGCTGTTTTTT. Its translation is CASSYSHDTGELFF.

In this sample, this clone turned up many times. The rearrangement joins TRBV3-1 to TRBJ1-1; D is possibly TRBD1 (5 bases). The V end lost 4 bases, the J end lost 5 bases, and 17 bases lay between the germline ends. The CDR3 contains 15 residues. Germline V gene lookup returns CDR1 LGHDT and CDR2 YNNKEL (reference sequence). The CDR3 nucleotides are TGTGCCAGCAGCCCAGACTTGGGGGGTCGTACTGAAGCTTTCTTT. This sequence encodes CASSPDLGGRTEAFF.

This sequence joins TRBV6-1 and TRBJ2-1, with D hard to call. Trimming cost V 2 bases and J 8 bases, with 16 bases left between them. The CDR3 totals 15 residues. Germline V gene lookup returns CDR1 MNHNS and CDR2 SASEGT. CDR3 sequence reads: CASSELEADAYEQFF. CDR3 nucleotide sequence: TGTGCCAGCAGTGAACTCGAGGCTGATGCCTATGAGCAGTTCTTC.

This clone qualifies as large. The gene calls are TRBV6-1 and TRBJ2-7, with 7 bases matching TRBD1. J gave up 3 bases and V 7 bases, and 6 bases lay outside the gene matches. This CDR3 has 13 residues. The germline CDR1 and CDR2 sequences are MNHNS and SASEGT. CDR3 nucleotide sequence: TGTGCCAGCATGGGGACAGTGTTCTACGAGCAGTACTTC. Protein product: CASMGTVFYEQYF.

This clone is termed medium-sized (0.01 to 0.1%). The rearrangement links TRBV7-2 to TRBJ2-5; D is uncertain. The CDR3 is 11 residues long. V was cut by 5 bases and J by 3 bases, with 4 bases left in between. Germline CDR1 and CDR2: SGHTA and FQGNSA. CDR3 nucleotides: TGTGCCAGCAGCCAAGAAGAGACCCAGTACTTC. Translated: CASSQEETQYF.

There are many counts of this clone. The chain has TRBV30 and TRBJ1-5; D is uncertain. Germline CDR1 GTSNPN, CDR2 SVGIG (reference sequence). This CDR3 comprises 13 residues. Trimming removed 0 bases at V and 4 bases at J, with 7 bases between. CDR3 coding DNA: TGTGCCTGGAGTGTAGAGGGTAATCAGCCCCAGCATTTT. It codes for CAWSVEGNQPQHF.

This clone occurred a few times. This CDR3 reads CASSELAFEMDTEAFF. In nucleotides, the CDR3 is TGTGCCAGCAGTGAACTCGCGTTCGAAATGGACACTGAAGCTTTCTTT. The rearrangement uses TRBV6-1 and TRBJ1-1; no clear D. V was trimmed by 2 bases and J by 3 bases, leaving 16 bases between them. Germline values: CDR1 MNHNS, CDR2 SASEGT. The CDR3 is made up of 16 amino acids.

The chain carries TRBV30 and TRBJ2-1, with D hard to call. V was trimmed by 2 bases and J by 8 bases, leaving 7 bases between them. The CDR3 is 11 residues long. Germline values: CDR1 GTSNPN, CDR2 SVGIG (reference sequence). The CDR3 here is CAWSSNHEQFF. DNA for the CDR3: TGTGCCTGGAGTAGTAACCATGAGCAGTTCTTC. The whole variable domain, filled in from reference TRBV30 and TRBJ2-1, reads SQTIHQWPATLVQPVGSPLSLECTVEGTSNPNLYWYRQAAGRGLQLLFYSVGIGQISSEVPQNLSASRPQDRQFILSSKKLLLSDSGFYLCAWSSNHEQFFGPGTRLTVL.

This clone was observed many times. The chain employs TRBV10-3 and TRBJ1-5, with D tentatively TRBD1 (5 bases). This CDR3 is 17 amino acids long. Trimming shortened V by 4 bases and J by 3 bases, and 19 bases separated the two germline ends. Germline CDR1 and CDR2: ENHRY and SYGVKD. In DNA, the CDR3 is TGTGCCATCAGTGTTGGGGCCGAACGAGGGCTCAATCAGCCCCAGCATTTT. Translation: CAISVGAERGLNQPQHF.

The chain links TRBV5-1 to TRBJ2-2, with D unresolved. Germline V CDR1 and CDR2: SGHRS, YFSETQ. V gave up 0 bases and J gave up 5 bases, with 11 bases separating them. The CDR3 is 15 residues long. The CDR3 DNA reads as TGCGCCAGCAGCTTGGGTAGTTGGTCGACCGGGGAGCTGTTTTTT. Translated: CASSLGSWSTGELFF.